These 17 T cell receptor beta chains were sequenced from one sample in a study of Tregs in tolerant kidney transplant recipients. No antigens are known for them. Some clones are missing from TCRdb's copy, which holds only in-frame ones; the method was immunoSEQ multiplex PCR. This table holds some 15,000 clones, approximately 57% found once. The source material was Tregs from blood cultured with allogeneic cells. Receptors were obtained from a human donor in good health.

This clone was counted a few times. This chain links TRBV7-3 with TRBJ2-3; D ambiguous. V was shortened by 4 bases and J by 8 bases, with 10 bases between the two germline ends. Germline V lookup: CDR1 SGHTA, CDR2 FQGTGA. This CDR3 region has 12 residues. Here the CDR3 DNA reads TGTGCCAGCAGCTCCGATAGTGGTACGCAGTATTTT. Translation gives CASSSDSGTQYF. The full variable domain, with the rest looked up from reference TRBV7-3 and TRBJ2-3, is GAGVSQTPSNKVTEKGKYVELRCDPISGHTALYWYRQSLGQGPEFLIYFQGTGAADDSGLPNDRFFAVRPEGSVSTLKIQRTERGDSAVYLCASSSDSGTQYFGPGTRLTVL.

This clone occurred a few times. Here the CDR3 DNA reads TGTGCCAGCAGTCGACAGGCCAACTATGGCTACACCTTC. Protein: CASSRQANYGYTF. V gene TRBV6-5 combines with J gene TRBJ1-2; possibly TRBD1 for D (6 bases). This CDR3 region has 13 residues. Germline assignment: CDR1 MNHEY and CDR2 SVGAGI. V lost 5 bases to trimming and J lost 2 bases, with 9 bases between them.

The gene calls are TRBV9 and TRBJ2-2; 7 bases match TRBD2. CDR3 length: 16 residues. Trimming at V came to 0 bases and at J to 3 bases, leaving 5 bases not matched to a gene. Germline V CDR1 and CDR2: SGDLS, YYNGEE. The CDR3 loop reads CASSVGTSEYTGELFF. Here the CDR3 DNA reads TGTGCCAGCAGCGTAGGAACTAGCGAATACACCGGGGAGCTGTTTTTT.

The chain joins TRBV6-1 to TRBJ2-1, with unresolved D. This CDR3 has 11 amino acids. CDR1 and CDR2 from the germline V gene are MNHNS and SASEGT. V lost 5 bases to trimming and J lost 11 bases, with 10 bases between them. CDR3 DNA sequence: TGTGCCAGCAGTTCCCCAGTTAAGCAGTTCTTC. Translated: CASSSPVKQFF.

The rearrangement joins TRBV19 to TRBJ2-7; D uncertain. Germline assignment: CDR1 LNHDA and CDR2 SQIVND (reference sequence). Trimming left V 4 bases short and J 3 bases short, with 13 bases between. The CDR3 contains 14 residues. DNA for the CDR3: TGTGCCAGTAGTAGTTCAGGCCTAAGCTACGAGCAGTACTTC. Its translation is CASSSSGLSYEQYF.

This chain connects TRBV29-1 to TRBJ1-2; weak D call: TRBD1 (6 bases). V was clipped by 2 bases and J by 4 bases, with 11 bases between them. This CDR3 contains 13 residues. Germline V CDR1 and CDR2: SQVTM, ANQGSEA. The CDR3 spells CSVESRGPYGYTF. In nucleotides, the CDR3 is TGCAGCGTTGAATCTCGGGGGCCCTATGGCTACACCTTC.

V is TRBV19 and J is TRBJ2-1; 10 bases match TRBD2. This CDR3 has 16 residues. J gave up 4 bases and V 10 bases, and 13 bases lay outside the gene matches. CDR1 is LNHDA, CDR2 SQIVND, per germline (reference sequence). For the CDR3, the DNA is TGTGCCACCAAAGACTCTAGCGGGGGTTGGTACAATGAGCAGTTCTTC. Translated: CATKDSSGGWYNEQFF.

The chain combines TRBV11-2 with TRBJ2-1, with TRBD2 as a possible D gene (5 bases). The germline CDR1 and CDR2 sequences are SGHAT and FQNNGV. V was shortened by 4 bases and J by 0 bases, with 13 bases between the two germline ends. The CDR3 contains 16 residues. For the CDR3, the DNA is TGTGCCAGCAGCTACTACGGAGCGGTCTCCTACAATGAGCAGTTCTTC. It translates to CASSYYGAVSYNEQFF.

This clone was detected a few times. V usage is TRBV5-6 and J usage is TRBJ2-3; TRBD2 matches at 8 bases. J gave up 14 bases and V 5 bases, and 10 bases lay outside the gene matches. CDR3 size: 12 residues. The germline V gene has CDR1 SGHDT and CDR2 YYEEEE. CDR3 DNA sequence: TGTGCCAGCAGACGAAGCGGGAGCGAACGGTATTTT. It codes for CASRRSGSERYF.

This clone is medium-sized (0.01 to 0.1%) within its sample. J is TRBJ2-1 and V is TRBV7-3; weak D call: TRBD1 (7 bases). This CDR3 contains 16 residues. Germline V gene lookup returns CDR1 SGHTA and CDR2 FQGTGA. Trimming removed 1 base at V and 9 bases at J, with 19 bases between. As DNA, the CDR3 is TGTGCCAGCAGCTTAAACAGGGGAATGCGGGGTAGTGAGCAGTTCTTC. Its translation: CASSLNRGMRGSEQFF.

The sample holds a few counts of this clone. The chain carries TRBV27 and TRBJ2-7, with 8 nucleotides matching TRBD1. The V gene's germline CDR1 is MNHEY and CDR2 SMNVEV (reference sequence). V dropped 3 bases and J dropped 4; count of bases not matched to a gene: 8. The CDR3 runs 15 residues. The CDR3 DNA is TGTGCCAGCAGTTTCATCAGGGGGCGTCCGTACGAGCAGTACTTC. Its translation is CASSFIRGRPYEQYF.

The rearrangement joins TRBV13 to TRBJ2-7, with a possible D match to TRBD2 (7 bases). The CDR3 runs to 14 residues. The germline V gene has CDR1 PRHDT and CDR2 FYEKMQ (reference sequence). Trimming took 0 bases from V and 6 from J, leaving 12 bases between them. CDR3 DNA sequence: TGTGCCAGCAGCTTAGGGGCGGGGGCAGCCGAGCAGTACTTC. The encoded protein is CASSLGAGAAEQYF.

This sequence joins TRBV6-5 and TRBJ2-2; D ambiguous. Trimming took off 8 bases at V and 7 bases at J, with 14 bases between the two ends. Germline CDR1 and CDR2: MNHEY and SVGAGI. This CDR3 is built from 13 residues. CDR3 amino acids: CASFRMLGGELFF. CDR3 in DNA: TGTGCCAGCTTTCGCATGCTGGGCGGGGAGCTGTTTTTT.

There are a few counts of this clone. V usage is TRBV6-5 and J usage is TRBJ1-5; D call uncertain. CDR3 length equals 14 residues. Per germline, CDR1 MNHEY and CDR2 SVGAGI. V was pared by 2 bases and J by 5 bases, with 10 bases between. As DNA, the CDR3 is TGTGCCAGCAGTTACCGTAGGAGCCATCAGCCCCAGCATTTT. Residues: CASSYRRSHQPQHF.

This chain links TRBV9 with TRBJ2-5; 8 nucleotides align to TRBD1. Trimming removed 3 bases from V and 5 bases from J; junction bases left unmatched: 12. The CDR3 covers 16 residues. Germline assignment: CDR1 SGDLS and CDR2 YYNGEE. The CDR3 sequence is CASSGRDRPRGETQYF. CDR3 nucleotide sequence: TGTGCCAGCAGCGGACGGGACAGGCCACGCGGGGAGACCCAGTACTTC. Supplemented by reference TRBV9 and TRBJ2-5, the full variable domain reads DSGVTQTPKHLITATGQRVTLRCSPRSGDLSVYWYQQSLDQGLQFLIQYYNGEERAKGNILERFSAQQFPDLHSELNLSSLELGDSALYFCASSGRDRPRGETQYFGPGTRLLVL.

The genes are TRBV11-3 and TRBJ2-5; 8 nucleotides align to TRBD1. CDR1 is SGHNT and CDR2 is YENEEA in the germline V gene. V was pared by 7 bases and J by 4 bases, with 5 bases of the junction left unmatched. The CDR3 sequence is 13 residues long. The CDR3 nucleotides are TGTGCCAGCACCCAGGGGGCGCGAGAGACCCAGTACTTC. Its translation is CASTQGARETQYF.

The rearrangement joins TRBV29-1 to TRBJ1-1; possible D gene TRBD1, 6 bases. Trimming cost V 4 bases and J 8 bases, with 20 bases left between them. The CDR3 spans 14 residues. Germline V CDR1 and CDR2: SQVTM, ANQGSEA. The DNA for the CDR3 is TGCAGCGTTGTCCGGGGGGGCCTACAAATCGAAGCTTTCTTT. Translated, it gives CSVVRGGLQIEAFF. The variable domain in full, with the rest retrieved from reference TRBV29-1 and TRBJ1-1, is SAVISQKPSRDICQRGTSLTIQCQVDSQVTMMFWYRQQPGQSLTLIATANQGSEATYESGFVIDKFPISRPNLTFSTLTVSNMSPEDSSIYLCSVVRGGLQIEAFFGQGTRLTVV.